This T cell receptor (beta chain) was identified in a study of OX40 agonist ivuxolimab in advanced cancers. The CDR3 runs 14 residues. Trimming cost V 8 bases and J 2 bases; bases outside gene matches: 9. Germline V lookup: CDR1 MNHNS, CDR2 SASEGT. The assay was immunoSEQ multiplex PCR, and TCRdb's table has in-frame clones only and misses some. The repertoire has just over 95,000 clones, over 75% of them found once; the top ten carry 3.5% to 4%. The sequencing used CD4+ or CD8+ T cells sorted from blood, collected in a trial of the OX40 agonist ivuxolimab. The chain couples TRBV6-1 to TRBJ2-7; 7 nucleotides agree with TRBD1. The receptor was isolated from an adult with an advanced solid tumor such as melanoma, head and neck, liver or kidney cancer. CDR3 loop: CASQKVTGAYEQYF. CDR3 in DNA: TGTGCCAGCCAGAAGGTAACAGGGGCCTACGAGCAGTACTTC.